A single sample is the source of the 16 T cell receptor beta chains below, sequenced in a study of PD-L1 blockade in urothelial cancer. The repertoire was sequenced with immunoSEQ multiplex PCR; TCRdb's copy has only in-frame clones and lacks some. The repertoire holds roughly 49,000 clones, with around 84% as singletons. Sample time point: pretreatment peripheral blood. The sample in question was PBMCs, obtained around atezolizumab (anti-PD-L1) treatment. The origin of the receptors is a man aged 55-75 years with urothelial cancer.

This clone was counted once. The V gene is TRBV18, the J gene TRBJ1-6, with 9 bases identical to TRBD1. The CDR3 is 15 amino acids. J was trimmed by 7 bases and V by 3 bases; bases with no gene match: 4. Germline CDR1 and CDR2: KGHSH and LQKENI. CDR3: CASSPTGTGNSPLHF. In nucleotides, the CDR3 is TGTGCCAGCTCACCGACCGGGACAGGGAATTCACCCCTCCACTTT.

This rearrangement joins TRBV5-6 to TRBJ1-4; D might be TRBD1 (5 bases). The ends were cut back, 2 bases at V and 7 bases at J, with 18 bases in the middle. This CDR3 is 16 amino acids long. The germline CDR1 and CDR2 sequences are SGHDT and YYEEEE. The CDR3 region has the DNA TGTGCCAGCAGCTTACGGGGGTCGATTTCAGGTGAAAAACTGTTTTTT. Translation: CASSLRGSISGEKLFF.

V is TRBV7-9 and J is TRBJ2-5; possible D gene TRBD2, 7 bases. The CDR3 covers 14 residues. V dropped 3 bases and J dropped 4 bases, with 12 bases sitting between them. CDR1 and CDR2 from the germline V gene are SEHNR and FQNEAQ (reference sequence). CDR3 amino acids: CASSLGGRGETQYF. The DNA of the CDR3 is TGTGCCAGCAGCTTGGGGGGGCGCGGAGAGACCCAGTACTTC.

This chain connects TRBV29-1 to TRBJ1-1; D unclear. The CDR3 is 12 residues long. Per the germline V gene, CDR1 is SQVTM and CDR2 is ANQGSEA. The V gene lost 7 bases and the J gene lost 0 bases, with 9 bases spanning the gap. The CDR3 nucleotides read TGCAGCGCTGTAAACTTGAACACTGAAGCTTTCTTT. This gives the protein CSAVNLNTEAFF.

The chain uses TRBV5-1 and TRBJ2-1; maybe TRBD1 (5 bases). The CDR3 extends over 14 amino acids. V lost 2 bases to trimming and J lost 3 bases, with 9 bases between them. Germline V lookup: CDR1 SGHRS, CDR2 YFSETQ. Here the CDR3 reads CASSFQQGYNEQFF. Written as DNA, the CDR3 is TGCGCCAGCAGCTTCCAGCAGGGCTACAATGAGCAGTTCTTC.

V usage is TRBV27 and J usage is TRBJ2-1; 8 bases are shared with TRBD2. This CDR3 spans 18 amino acids. The J segment lost 9 bases and the V segment lost 7 bases, leaving 23 bases of the junction unmatched. Germline CDR1 MNHEY, CDR2 SMNVEV (reference sequence). CDR3 in amino acids: CASTSQEWSGSSFGEQFF. CDR3 nucleotides: TGTGCCAGCACATCCCAAGAATGGAGCGGGAGTAGTTTCGGTGAGCAGTTCTTC.

The chain employs TRBV11-2 and TRBJ2-5, with 14 positions matching TRBD2. There are 19 residues in the CDR3. CDR1 and CDR2 (germline): SGHAT, FQNNGV. Losses at the gene ends were 6 bases for V and 5 bases for J; bases not matched to a gene: 17. CDR3 nucleotides: TGTGCCAGCAGGGCAAAGAGGACTAGCGGGAGGTTTGCTGGGGAGACCCAGTACTTC. Translation gives CASRAKRTSGRFAGETQYF. Together with reference TRBV11-2 and TRBJ2-5, the CDR3 gives the full variable domain: EAGVAQSPRYKIIEKRQSVAFWCNPISGHATLYWYQQILGQGPKLLIQFQNNGVVDDSQLPKDRFSAERLKGVDSTLKIQPAKLEDSAVYLCASRAKRTSGRFAGETQYFGPGTRLLVL.

The chain recombines TRBV9 with TRBJ1-1; 7 nucleotides match TRBD1. Per the germline V gene, CDR1 is SGDLS and CDR2 is YYNGEE. There are 17 residues in the CDR3. The V segment lost 3 bases and the J segment 4 bases; nucleotides outside the gene matches: 15. In nucleotides, the CDR3 is TGTGCCAGCAGCGCTATACAGGGGATCGCTTGGGGCACTGAAGCTTTCTTT. This sequence encodes CASSAIQGIAWGTEAFF. Full variable domain (outside the CDR3, taken from reference TRBV9 and TRBJ1-1): DSGVTQTPKHLITATGQRVTLRCSPRSGDLSVYWYQQSLDQGLQFLIQYYNGEERAKGNILERFSAQQFPDLHSELNLSSLELGDSALYFCASSAIQGIAWGTEAFFGQGTRLTVV.

A remark on this clone: A read error may produce the germline difference seen at one junction end. The chain couples TRBV7-7 to TRBJ2-7; 10 bases fit TRBD1. Germline CDR1 is SSHAT and CDR2 is FNYEAQ (reference sequence). There are 13 residues in the CDR3. The CDR3: CASSSDRGNEQYF. The CDR3 DNA is TGTGCTAGCAGCTCGGACAGGGGGAATGAGCAGTACTTC.

This chain uses TRBV6-1 with TRBJ2-7, with D perhaps matching TRBD2 (5 bases). The CDR3 is 18 amino acids. With 2 bases removed from V and 2 bases from J, the gap between germline ends came to 22 bases. The germline V gene has CDR1 MNHNS and CDR2 SASEGT. The CDR3 here is CASSELTVDGEYPYEQYF. The CDR3 DNA is TGTGCCAGCAGTGAATTGACGGTCGACGGGGAGTACCCCTACGAGCAGTACTTC.

In its sample, this clone was seen many times. The chain links TRBV5-8 to TRBJ2-7; D perhaps matches TRBD1 (6 bases). Germline CDR1 SGHTS, CDR2 YDEGEE. Between the trimmed V and J ends, which lost 4 bases and 1 base, there was a span of 9 bases. The CDR3 is 13 amino acids. The CDR3 reads CASSQDSSYEQYF. In DNA, the CDR3 is TGTGCCAGCAGCCAGGACAGTTCCTACGAGCAGTACTTC.

The chain employs TRBV4-2 and TRBJ2-7; 8 positions match TRBD2. Germline V gives CDR1 LGHNA, CDR2 YNFKEQ. This CDR3 region has 15 residues. Trimming removed 5 bases from V and 5 bases from J; junction bases left unmatched: 11. The CDR3 DNA follows: TGTGCCAGCAGCTTGGGAGCGGGAGTGGGCAACGAGCAGTACTTC. It is translated as CASSLGAGVGNEQYF.

This chain links TRBV9 with TRBJ2-4; D remains ambiguous. The ends were cut back, 0 bases at V and 13 bases at J, with 14 bases in the middle. CDR3 length: 13 residues. Germline CDR1 is SGDLS and CDR2 is YYNGEE. In DNA form, the CDR3 reads TGTGCCAGCAGCGTAGTGACTGGCGCGATACAGTACTTC. Protein sequence: CASSVVTGAIQYF.

DNA of the CDR3: TGTGCCAGCAATTCCAATATAGGACAGGGGTTTCAGCCCCAGCATTTT. Translation gives CASNSNIGQGFQPQHF. The rearrangement joins TRBV6-6 to TRBJ1-5; 9 bases line up with TRBD1. The CDR3 is made up of 16 amino acids. V lost 7 bases to trimming and J lost 6 bases; unmatched junction nucleotides: 13. CDR1 is MNHNY and CDR2 is SVGAGI in the germline V gene (reference sequence).

The CDR3 spells CASSYLASGANVLTF. The DNA of the CDR3 is TGTGCCAGCAGCTATCTGGCCTCTGGGGCCAACGTCCTGACTTTC. The gene calls are TRBV11-2 and TRBJ2-6; D ambiguous. V dropped 4 bases and J dropped 0 bases, with 7 bases sitting between them. In germline, CDR1 is SGHAT, CDR2 FQNNGV. CDR3 length equals 15 residues.

The chain uses TRBV27 and TRBJ2-5; 12 positions match TRBD2. Losses at the gene ends were 4 bases for V and 5 bases for J; bases not matched to a gene: 8. CDR3 length: 16 residues. Germline lookup yields CDR1 MNHEY and CDR2 SMNVEV (reference sequence). The CDR3 DNA reads as TGTGCCAGCAGTTCCTCTAGCGGGGGGGGTGTCGAGACCCAGTACTTC. This translates into CASSSSSGGGVETQYF.